A single sample is the source of the 5 T cell receptor beta chains below, sequenced in a study of shared clonotypes between healthy human individuals. The method was immunoSEQ multiplex PCR; TCRdb's version includes in-frame clones alone and lacks a portion of them. The top ten clones hold approximately 1.8% of a sample with 550,000 to 850,000 clones, less than 85% of them seen once. Sequences were obtained from memory CD4+ T cells sorted from blood. Indicated subset: CD45RA-negative fraction. The source is a woman in her twenties or thirties in good health.

The J gene is TRBJ1-1, the V gene TRBV9; D is unclear. Germline V CDR1 and CDR2: SGDLS, YYNGEE. The CDR3 is 16 amino acids. Trimming shortened V by 4 bases and J by 1 base, and 17 bases separated the two germline ends. The CDR3 DNA reads as TGTGCCAGCAGCCCCCGCTTGGACCCAGGGAACACTGAAGCTTTCTTT. It specifies CASSPRLDPGNTEAFF.

The chain carries TRBV4-1 and TRBJ2-2; perhaps TRBD1 as D (5 bases). The CDR3 is 17 residues long. CDR1 is MGHRA and CDR2 is YSYEKL in the germline V gene. V was trimmed by 1 base and J by 6 bases, leaving 18 bases between them. CDR3 nucleotides: TGCGCCAGCAGCCAAGGTCCAGTGGGGCTCATCCCCGGGGAGCTGTTTTTT. As protein: CASSQGPVGLIPGELFF.

The rearrangement uses TRBV28 and TRBJ1-1; TRBD1 might be the D (6 bases). From germline, CDR1 is MDHEN and CDR2 SYDVKM. The CDR3 loop spans 14 amino acids. V dropped 6 bases and J dropped 6 bases, with 17 bases sitting between them. As DNA, the CDR3 is TGTGCCAGCAGACAGACGGGGGCTAGGGCTGAAGCTTTCTTT. Translation gives CASRQTGARAEAFF.

The chain uses TRBV21-1 and TRBJ2-7; no check of the table's D call, TRBD1, against the DNA was made. TRBV21-1 is deemed a pseudogene. The CDR3 extends over 15 amino acids. CDR3 amino acids: CASSGRDRATYEQYF. Here the CDR3 DNA reads TGTGCCAGCAGCGGCCGGGACAGGGCGACCTACGAGCAGTACTTC.

This chain connects TRBV29-1 to TRBJ1-1, with D tentatively TRBD1 (6 bases). V lost 5 bases to trimming and J lost 5 bases, with 21 bases between them. This CDR3 is 15 amino acids long. Germline assignment: CDR1 SQVTM and CDR2 ANQGSEA. The CDR3 sequence: CSVSDAGGLVTEAFF. CDR3 DNA sequence: TGCAGCGTTTCCGATGCGGGGGGCCTTGTGACTGAAGCTTTCTTT.